This T cell receptor beta chain appears in the sequencing data of a study of blood T cell repertoires in COVID-19. Method: immunoSEQ multiplex PCR; TCRdb's copy keeps in-frame clones and lacks some. The table has some 390,000 clones, 75% to 90% seen once. The age range of participants was about 18 to 89 years, with residence in under 25 US areas. Assignment of participants to cohorts was predicated upon participant-reported clinical history. CDR3 size: 14 residues. Germline V gene data show CDR1 as MNHEY and CDR2 as SMNVEV (reference sequence). Trimming removed 4 bases at V and 5 bases at J, with 14 bases between.

The source is a man aged 25 to 45 who had recovered from COVID-19. The chain uses TRBV27 and TRBJ1-1, with D maybe TRBD1 (5 bases). What was sequenced was PBMCs or T cells enriched from blood (not recorded which). The CDR3 here is CASSSPSRVTEAFF. DNA of the CDR3: TGTGCCAGCAGTTCCCCCTCCAGGGTGACTGAAGCTTTCTTT.